The rows below give T cell receptor beta chains drawn from one sample of a study of CD8 T cells in ankylosing spondylitis. Via MiXCR, TCRdb re-called the 5' RACE reads, giving one row per CDR3 protein. The sample has some 85,000 distinct CDR3 sequences, roughly 9% seen once. The specimen sequenced was blood, either unsorted or a sorted T cell fraction (not recorded which). The receptors originated from a male donor with ankylosing spondylitis. Both conserved end residues are part of each CDR3. D genes are given only for firm matches. Part of the rows lack a size; the others show once, few, many or a class for expanded clones.

once,TRBV3-1,NA,TRBJ1-1,CASSQDLWGSGEAFF,TGTGCCAGCAGCCAAGATTTGTGGGGCAGTGGTGAAGCTTTCTTT
NA,TRBV7-2,TRBD2,TRBJ2-1,CASSLEREWQLDEQFF,TGTGCCAGCAGCTTAGAGCGGGAGTGGCAACTGGATGAGCAGTTCTTC
few,TRBV6-1,TRBD2,TRBJ2-1,CASSFSSGNEQFF,TGTGCCAGCAGCTTTTCTAGCGGCAATGAGCAGTTCTTC
NA,TRBV27,TRBD2,TRBJ2-1,CASSLVAGGPGEQFF,TGTGCCAGCAGTTTGGTTGCGGGAGGGCCCGGGGAGCAGTTCTTC
many,TRBV7-8,NA,TRBJ2-3,CASSTGQPPDTQYF,TGTGCCAGCAGCACCGGACAGCCACCAGATACGCAGTATTTT
NA,TRBV6-5,NA,TRBJ2-6,CASSSHNSGSGANVLTF,TGTGCCAGCAGTTCCCACAATTCGGGCTCTGGGGCCAACGTCCTGACTTTC
many,TRBV7-2,NA,TRBJ1-5,CASSPWGAANQPQHF,TGTGCCAGCAGTCCGTGGGGGGCGGCTAATCAGCCCCAGCATTTT
NA,TRBV3-1,TRBD2,TRBJ2-1,CASSQDLGLAWNEQFF,TGTGCCAGCAGCCAAGATTTGGGACTAGCTTGGAATGAGCAGTTCTTC
many,TRBV5-1,TRBD1,TRBJ1-1,CASSLGQGARVTEAFF,TGCGCCAGCAGCTTGGGACAGGGGGCACGGGTAACTGAAGCTTTCTTT
many,TRBV7-9,TRBD1,TRBJ1-1,CASSSGTGNTEAFF,TGTGCCAGCAGCTCCGGGACAGGGAACACTGAAGCTTTCTTT
many,TRBV15,NA,TRBJ2-1,CATSIGPRSSYNEQFF,TGTGCCACCAGCATCGGACCCAGAAGCTCCTACAATGAGCAGTTCTTC
few,TRBV29-1,NA,TRBJ2-7,CSVELGGYEQYF,TGCAGCGTTGAATTGGGAGGCTACGAGCAGTACTTC
many,TRBV12-5,NA,TRBJ2-1,CASGSGAVPDYSYNEQFF,TGTGCTAGTGGTTCGGGGGCGGTTCCCGATTACTCCTACAATGAGCAGTTCTTC
many,TRBV29-1,NA,TRBJ2-6,CSVVGESSGANVLTF,TGCAGCGTCGTAGGGGAAAGCTCTGGGGCCAACGTCCTGACTTTC
NA,TRBV11-3,TRBD2,TRBJ2-3,CASSLEGGSTDTQYF,TGTGCCAGCAGCTTAGAGGGAGGGAGCACAGATACGCAGTATTTT
many,TRBV7-8,NA,TRBJ2-7,CASSPRPGPKAYEQYF,TGTGCCAGCAGCCCGCGTCCGGGACCTAAAGCCTACGAGCAGTACTTC
many,TRBV6-4,TRBD2,TRBJ2-1,CASSETLAGGPYEQFF,TGTGCCAGCAGTGAAACGCTAGCGGGAGGGCCTTATGAGCAGTTCTTC
few,TRBV11-1,TRBD1,TRBJ1-2,CASSPGDRGPSFGYTF,TGTGCCAGCAGCCCCGGGGACAGGGGCCCTTCTTTTGGCTACACCTTC
many,TRBV5-1,NA,TRBJ2-2,CASSLGRDATGELFF,TGCGCCAGCAGCTTGGGACGGGACGCTACCGGGGAGCTGTTTTTT
NA,TRBV7-2,NA,TRBJ2-7,CASSLAAGQSYYEQYF,TGTGCCAGCAGCTTAGCCGCCGGACAGAGTTACTACGAGCAGTACTTC
NA,TRBV9,NA,TRBJ2-1,CASSVSSSYNEQFF,TGTGCCAGCAGCGTGTCTAGCTCCTACAATGAGCAGTTCTTC
NA,TRBV7-2,NA,TRBJ2-7,CASSAKRGREPYEQYF,TGTGCCAGCAGCGCTAAGAGGGGTAGGGAGCCCTACGAGCAGTACTTC
many,TRBV7-8,NA,TRBJ2-1,CASSGRSRVPYNEQFF,TGTGCCAGCAGCGGAAGGAGCCGGGTTCCTTACAATGAGCAGTTCTTC
many,TRBV14,TRBD2,TRBJ2-7,CASSHGGSSYEQYF,TGTGCCAGCAGCCACGGCGGGAGCTCCTACGAGCAGTACTTC
few,TRBV13,NA,TRBJ1-6,CASSPTPGVNSPLHF,TGTGCCAGCAGCCCCACCCCGGGGGTTAATTCACCCCTCCACTTT
NA,TRBV6-1,TRBD1,TRBJ1-5,CASSEAIQGANQPQHF,TGTGCCAGCAGTGAAGCGATACAGGGGGCAAATCAGCCCCAGCATTTT
few,TRBV20-1,NA,TRBJ2-1,CSAREWDFNNEQFF,TGCAGTGCTAGAGAGTGGGACTTCAACAATGAGCAGTTCTTC
many,TRBV27,NA,TRBJ2-7,CASSPFGAGWEQYF,TGTGCCAGCAGTCCCTTTGGGGCGGGGTGGGAGCAGTACTTC
few,TRBV11-3,NA,TRBJ1-1,CASSPPFGHTNTEAFF,TGTGCCAGCAGCCCCCCGTTTGGACACACGAACACTGAAGCTTTCTTT
NA,TRBV20-1,NA,TRBJ2-1,CSARGDSVEQFF,TGCAGTGCTAGAGGGGACTCAGTGGAGCAGTTCTTC
NA,TRBV5-6,TRBD2,TRBJ2-1,CASSLLAGESYNEQFF,TGTGCCAGCAGCTTGCTAGCGGGAGAGTCTTACAATGAGCAGTTCTTC
few,TRBV7-8,TRBD2,TRBJ2-1,CASSLLAGGDDEQFF,TGTGCCAGCAGCCTACTAGCGGGAGGAGACGATGAGCAGTTCTTC
NA,TRBV4-1,NA,TRBJ2-2,CASAKNGRGDTGELFF,TGCGCCAGCGCCAAAAACGGCAGGGGAGACACCGGGGAGCTGTTTTTT
NA,TRBV6-1,NA,TRBJ1-2,CASSPSGRTDYGYTF,TGTGCCAGCAGTCCTTCGGGGAGGACCGACTATGGCTACACCTTC
NA,TRBV3-1,NA,TRBJ2-7,CASSNGQPYEQYF,TGTGCCAGCAGTAACGGACAGCCCTACGAGCAGTACTTC
NA,TRBV6-5,NA,TRBJ2-6,CASSYGGGANVLTF,TGTGCCAGCAGTTACGGGGGTGGGGCCAACGTCCTGACTTTC
many,TRBV5-1,TRBD2,TRBJ2-1,CASSIIPSGRKNEQFF,TGCGCCAGCAGCATAATACCTAGCGGGAGGAAGAATGAGCAGTTCTTC
many,TRBV30,NA,TRBJ1-5,CAWAVGRNQPQHF,TGTGCCTGGGCGGTTGGGCGCAATCAGCCCCAGCATTTT
few,TRBV9,TRBD2,TRBJ2-1,CASSVGLAGGGSYNEQFF,TGTGCCAGCAGCGTAGGACTAGCGGGAGGAGGGTCCTACAATGAGCAGTTCTTC
few,TRBV7-9,TRBD2,TRBJ2-3,CASSLALAGVGDTQYF,TGTGCCAGCAGCTTAGCGCTAGCGGGGGTAGGAGATACGCAGTATTTT
few,TRBV12-3/TRBV12-4,TRBD2,TRBJ2-7,CASSLFPKREGFYEQYF,TGTGCCAGCAGCCTTTTTCCCAAGCGGGAGGGCTTCTACGAGCAGTACTTC
NA,TRBV11-3,NA,TRBJ2-1,CASRIGGGLRGEQFF,TGTGCCAGCAGAATAGGAGGGGGACTCCGCGGGGAGCAGTTCTTC
many,TRBV24-1,TRBD1,TRBJ2-2,CATSGTGNTGELFF,TGTGCCACCAGTGGGACAGGGAACACCGGGGAGCTGTTTTTT
many,TRBV5-5,NA,TRBJ2-7,CASSLVAGRSYEQYF,TGTGCCAGCAGCTTGGTAGCAGGGCGGTCCTACGAGCAGTACTTC
NA,TRBV13,NA,TRBJ1-2,CASSGIPNYGYTF,TGTGCCAGCTCAGGGATCCCTAACTATGGCTACACCTTC
few,TRBV27,TRBD2,TRBJ2-2,CASSFGGRAAGELFF,TGTGCCAGCAGTTTCGGCGGGAGGGCCGCCGGGGAGCTGTTTTTT
few,TRBV29-1,NA,TRBJ1-2,CSGQGPFDGYTF,TGCAGCGGGCAGGGGCCTTTTGATGGCTACACCTTC
NA,TRBV24-1,NA,TRBJ2-3,CATSDLRGDTDTQYF,TGTGCCACCAGTGATCTGAGAGGGGACACAGATACGCAGTATTTT
many,TRBV4-2,NA,TRBJ2-1,CASSQDESQGYNEQFF,TGTGCCAGCAGCCAAGATGAAAGTCAGGGTTACAATGAGCAGTTCTTC
NA,TRBV7-8,TRBD2,TRBJ2-1,CASSLGAGSYNEQFF,TGTGCCAGCAGCTTAGGAGCGGGATCCTACAATGAGCAGTTCTTC
NA,TRBV2,NA,TRBJ1-1,CASNPWSGLNTEAFF,TGTGCCAGCAATCCTTGGTCCGGGTTGAACACTGAAGCTTTCTTT
few,TRBV13,NA,TRBJ1-6,CASSLGLEGSGSPLHF,TGTGCCAGCAGCTTAGGGCTCGAGGGGAGCGGTTCACCCCTCCACTTT